This is a list of T cell receptor beta chains from one sample in a study of blood T cell repertoires in COVID-19. Method: immunoSEQ multiplex PCR; TCRdb's copy keeps in-frame clones and lacks some. The profile shows 25,000 to 35,000 clones, 92% of them singletons. Sequencing was carried out using peripheral blood. These receptors were obtained from a man over 45 with active COVID-19. CDR3s include the opening cysteine and the closing phenylalanine or tryptophan. Each record gives: V gene, D gene, clone size, J gene, CDR3 DNA, CDR3 protein. A D gene is named only where the DNA matches it firmly. The listing skips clone size in some rows; elsewhere it reads once, few, many or a size class.

v_gene: TRBV5-1; d_gene: NA; abundance: NA; j_gene: TRBJ1-1; CDR3nt: TGCGCCAGCAGCTCGAAGGGACTTGGTCGGAACACTGAAGCTTTCTTT; CDR3aa: CASSSKGLGRNTEAFF
v_gene: TRBV18; d_gene: TRBD2; abundance: NA; j_gene: TRBJ2-7; CDR3nt: TGTGCCAGCTCACTATCGGGACTAGCGGTCCCCTACGAGCAGTACTTC; CDR3aa: CASSLSGLAVPYEQYF
v_gene: TRBV24-1; d_gene: TRBD2; abundance: NA; j_gene: TRBJ2-1; CDR3nt: TGTGCCACCTCAGCGGGAAGTAATGAGCAGTTCTTC; CDR3aa: CATSAGSNEQFF
v_gene: TRBV6-5; d_gene: NA; abundance: NA; j_gene: TRBJ2-7; CDR3nt: TGTGCCAGCAATAGAATGGGGGGAGACGCCTACGAGCAGTACTTC; CDR3aa: CASNRMGGDAYEQYF
v_gene: TRBV5-1; d_gene: NA; abundance: NA; j_gene: TRBJ1-1; CDR3nt: TGCGCCAGCAGCTTTGACTTGAACACTGAAGCTTTCTTT; CDR3aa: CASSFDLNTEAFF
v_gene: TRBV5-1; d_gene: NA; abundance: NA; j_gene: TRBJ1-1; CDR3nt: TGCGCCAGCAGCCAACAGGGACATGAAGCTTTCTTT; CDR3aa: CASSQQGHEAFF
v_gene: TRBV28; d_gene: NA; abundance: NA; j_gene: TRBJ2-3; CDR3nt: TGTGCCAGCAGTTTATTTCGGGTGAGCACAGATACGCAGTATTTT; CDR3aa: CASSLFRVSTDTQYF
v_gene: TRBV5-1; d_gene: NA; abundance: NA; j_gene: TRBJ1-2; CDR3nt: TGCGCCAGCAGCTTGGCCCCCACCCCCTCCGGTGGCTACACCTTC; CDR3aa: CASSLAPTPSGGYTF
v_gene: TRBV12-3/TRBV12-4; d_gene: NA; abundance: NA; j_gene: TRBJ2-1; CDR3nt: TGTGCCAGCAGTCGTGAGGGCAATGAGCAGTTCTTC; CDR3aa: CASSREGNEQFF
v_gene: TRBV9; d_gene: NA; abundance: NA; j_gene: TRBJ2-1; CDR3nt: TGTGCCAGCAGCGTAGCTAGCACCGAGCAGTTCTTC; CDR3aa: CASSVASTEQFF
v_gene: TRBV4-1; d_gene: TRBD2; abundance: NA; j_gene: TRBJ2-1; CDR3nt: TGCGCCAGCAGCCAAGGGACTAGCGGGATCTATGAGCAGTTCTTC; CDR3aa: CASSQGTSGIYEQFF
v_gene: TRBV7-2; d_gene: NA; abundance: NA; j_gene: TRBJ2-7; CDR3nt: TGTGCCAGCAGCTTTCAGGGCGGGATTAGCTCCTACGAGCAGTACTTC; CDR3aa: CASSFQGGISSYEQYF
v_gene: TRBV12-3/TRBV12-4; d_gene: NA; abundance: NA; j_gene: TRBJ2-7; CDR3nt: TGTGCCAGCAGAGCGTCCTCCCACGAGCAGTACTTC; CDR3aa: CASRASSHEQYF
v_gene: TRBV3-1/TRBV3-2; d_gene: NA; abundance: few; j_gene: TRBJ2-3; CDR3nt: TGTGCCAGCAGCCACACAGGGCAGGGGACGAAAGATACGCAGTATTTT; CDR3aa: CASSHTGQGTKDTQYF
v_gene: TRBV28; d_gene: TRBD1; abundance: NA; j_gene: TRBJ2-7; CDR3nt: TGTGCCAGCAGTTTCCCGGGACAGCGCGGCGAGCAGTACTTC; CDR3aa: CASSFPGQRGEQYF
v_gene: TRBV10-2; d_gene: TRBD1; abundance: NA; j_gene: TRBJ1-5; CDR3nt: TGCGCCAGCAGCTCGACAGGGGATCAGCCCCAGCATTTT; CDR3aa: CASSSTGDQPQHF
v_gene: TRBV4-2; d_gene: NA; abundance: NA; j_gene: TRBJ2-7; CDR3nt: TGTGCCAGCAGCCAAGATGCCGGGACATCGGACGAGCAGTACTTC; CDR3aa: CASSQDAGTSDEQYF
v_gene: TRBV5-4; d_gene: TRBD2; abundance: NA; j_gene: TRBJ2-2; CDR3nt: TGTGCCAGCAGCCCACTAGCGGGAGGGAACACCGGGGAGCTGTTTTTT; CDR3aa: CASSPLAGGNTGELFF
v_gene: TRBV7-2; d_gene: NA; abundance: NA; j_gene: TRBJ1-6; CDR3nt: TGTGCCAGCAGCTTCCACGGCGGGGTTGGGAATTCACCCCTCCACTTT; CDR3aa: CASSFHGGVGNSPLHF
v_gene: TRBV10-3; d_gene: TRBD2; abundance: NA; j_gene: TRBJ2-5; CDR3nt: TGTGCCATCAGTGAGGGACTAGCGGGGGGAAGTGGAGAGACCCAGTACTTC; CDR3aa: CAISEGLAGGSGETQYF
v_gene: TRBV10-2; d_gene: TRBD2; abundance: NA; j_gene: TRBJ2-7; CDR3nt: TGCGCCAGCGTTAGCGGGGTTTCGGGCGAGCAGTACTTC; CDR3aa: CASVSGVSGEQYF
v_gene: TRBV19; d_gene: TRBD2; abundance: NA; j_gene: TRBJ2-7; CDR3nt: TGTGCCAGTAGTGACCAAGCGGGAGGGCTAGAGCAGTACTTC; CDR3aa: CASSDQAGGLEQYF
v_gene: TRBV5-1; d_gene: NA; abundance: once; j_gene: TRBJ1-1; CDR3nt: TGCGCCAGCAGCGGACAGTTGAACACTGAAGCTTTCTTT; CDR3aa: CASSGQLNTEAFF
v_gene: TRBV12-3/TRBV12-4; d_gene: NA; abundance: NA; j_gene: TRBJ2-5; CDR3nt: TGTGCCAGCAGTGTACAGGAGACCCAGTACTTC; CDR3aa: CASSVQETQYF
v_gene: TRBV6-6; d_gene: NA; abundance: NA; j_gene: TRBJ1-2; CDR3nt: TGTGCCAGCAGTTACCCCCAGACAGGTAACTATGGCTACACCTTC; CDR3aa: CASSYPQTGNYGYTF
v_gene: TRBV7-2; d_gene: NA; abundance: once; j_gene: TRBJ1-2; CDR3nt: TGTGCCAGCAGCTCCAACCTACAAAACAGGGGCTACACCTTC; CDR3aa: CASSSNLQNRGYTF
v_gene: TRBV15; d_gene: NA; abundance: once; j_gene: TRBJ1-4; CDR3nt: TGTGCCACCAGCCCGGAGGGATCTAATGAAAAACTGTTTTTT; CDR3aa: CATSPEGSNEKLFF
v_gene: TRBV19; d_gene: TRBD2; abundance: NA; j_gene: TRBJ2-2; CDR3nt: TGTGCCAGTAGTATAGAACCCGCGAGGCAGCGGGACTCCCGGGGCACCGGGGAGCTGTTTTTT; CDR3aa: CASSIEPARQRDSRGTGELFF
v_gene: TRBV5-4; d_gene: NA; abundance: NA; j_gene: TRBJ2-7; CDR3nt: TGTGCCAGCAGCCGACAGTTCTACGAGCAGTACTTC; CDR3aa: CASSRQFYEQYF
v_gene: TRBV7-8; d_gene: TRBD2; abundance: NA; j_gene: TRBJ2-3; CDR3nt: TGTGCCAGCAGCTCTCGGACTAGCAAATCCATCTATACGCAGTATTTT; CDR3aa: CASSSRTSKSIYTQYF
v_gene: TRBV9; d_gene: NA; abundance: NA; j_gene: TRBJ1-1; CDR3nt: TGTGCCAGCAGCGTTTCGGGGTACACTGAAGCTTTCTTT; CDR3aa: CASSVSGYTEAFF
v_gene: TRBV6-5; d_gene: TRBD1; abundance: NA; j_gene: TRBJ1-6; CDR3nt: TGTGCCAGCAGGGCCGGGACAGGGATTGGTTCACCCCTCCACTTT; CDR3aa: CASRAGTGIGSPLHF
v_gene: TRBV18; d_gene: NA; abundance: once; j_gene: TRBJ1-1; CDR3nt: TGTGCCAGCTCACCAACAGGACACGGGAACACTGAAGCTTTCTTT; CDR3aa: CASSPTGHGNTEAFF
v_gene: TRBV11-1; d_gene: TRBD2; abundance: once; j_gene: TRBJ2-4; CDR3nt: TGTGCCAGCAGCTCCGGGACTAGCGGGAACATTCAGTACTTC; CDR3aa: CASSSGTSGNIQYF
v_gene: TRBV25-1; d_gene: TRBD1; abundance: NA; j_gene: TRBJ2-5; CDR3nt: TGTGCCAGCAGTGGGCTGAACAGGGGGTACCAAGAGACCCAGTACTTC; CDR3aa: CASSGLNRGYQETQYF
v_gene: TRBV9; d_gene: TRBD1; abundance: once; j_gene: TRBJ1-4; CDR3nt: TGTGCCAGCAACCCGACAGGGGGGAATGAAAAACTGTTTTTT; CDR3aa: CASNPTGGNEKLFF
v_gene: TRBV24-1; d_gene: TRBD2; abundance: NA; j_gene: TRBJ2-3; CDR3nt: TGTGCCACCAGTGATCGCAGCGGGGGGGCCGAGACGCAGTATTTT; CDR3aa: CATSDRSGGAETQYF
v_gene: TRBV11-2; d_gene: NA; abundance: NA; j_gene: TRBJ1-1; CDR3nt: TGTGCCAGCAGCTTAGGAGCAGGTTTGAACACTGAAGCTTTCTTT; CDR3aa: CASSLGAGLNTEAFF
v_gene: TRBV5-6; d_gene: NA; abundance: NA; j_gene: TRBJ1-2; CDR3nt: TGTGCCAGCAGCTTGATTTCAGTGCCTCACTATGGCTACACCTTC; CDR3aa: CASSLISVPHYGYTF
v_gene: TRBV11-3; d_gene: NA; abundance: few; j_gene: TRBJ2-7; CDR3nt: TGTGCCAGCAGCCGGTTAGTGTCGTACGAGCAGTACTTC; CDR3aa: CASSRLVSYEQYF
v_gene: TRBV19; d_gene: NA; abundance: NA; j_gene: TRBJ2-1; CDR3nt: TGTGCCAGTAGTATAGTACGGGATGAGCAGTTCTTC; CDR3aa: CASSIVRDEQFF
v_gene: TRBV6-5; d_gene: TRBD1; abundance: NA; j_gene: TRBJ1-1; CDR3nt: TGTGCCAGCACCCCGGACAGGGGTCGGAACACTGAAGCTTTCTTT; CDR3aa: CASTPDRGRNTEAFF
v_gene: TRBV28; d_gene: NA; abundance: NA; j_gene: TRBJ2-7; CDR3nt: TGTGCCAGCAGTTTGGGGGGGCAGGGTAAAGGAGAGCAGTACTTC; CDR3aa: CASSLGGQGKGEQYF
v_gene: TRBV7-2; d_gene: TRBD2; abundance: NA; j_gene: TRBJ2-5; CDR3nt: TGTGCCAGCAGCTATGGACTAGCGGGAGGGCCGGGGGAGACCCAGTACTTC; CDR3aa: CASSYGLAGGPGETQYF
v_gene: TRBV5-5; d_gene: NA; abundance: NA; j_gene: TRBJ2-2; CDR3nt: TGTGCCAGCAGCTTGGTTAGTGTAGGGGAGCTGTTTTTT; CDR3aa: CASSLVSVGELFF
v_gene: TRBV29-1; d_gene: NA; abundance: NA; j_gene: TRBJ2-3; CDR3nt: TGCAGCGTTGGTGGGCCAGGAGGAAATACGCAGTATTTT; CDR3aa: CSVGGPGGNTQYF
v_gene: TRBV19; d_gene: TRBD1; abundance: NA; j_gene: TRBJ2-7; CDR3nt: TGTGCCAGTAGTGCCGACAGGGGAAGCTACGAGCAGTACTTC; CDR3aa: CASSADRGSYEQYF
v_gene: TRBV11-2; d_gene: NA; abundance: NA; j_gene: TRBJ1-2; CDR3nt: TGTGCCAGCAGCTTAGACAGGGGCCCCTATGGCTACACCTTC; CDR3aa: CASSLDRGPYGYTF